Described below is a single T cell receptor beta chain sequence and its context. Its antigen remains unidentified. This CDR3 spans 15 amino acids. Germline V gives CDR1 LNHNV, CDR2 YYDKDF (reference sequence). V was trimmed by 0 bases and J by 4 bases, leaving 12 bases between them. The table came from immunoSEQ multiplex PCR; TCRdb's copy has only in-frame clones and leaves some out. The repertoire has a few hundred thousand clones, around 90% of them found once; the top ten carry around 16%. Donors, without exception, were Caucasian adults residing in Nashville, Tennessee. CD8 memory was a combination of CD45RO+ cells and CCR7-negative CD45RA+ TemRA cells. This record belongs to a study of shared clonotypes between healthy human individuals. The study, taken as a whole, reports: Clonotypes not shared had lower generation probabilities than those common to all four donors. Incompleteness in sorted-subset sequencing, despite large depth, was shown by rarefaction.

This rearrangement joins TRBV15 to TRBJ1-2; D call uncertain. The receptor comes from a man between 18 and 35 years old in good health. Sequenced sample: memory CD8+ T cells sorted from blood. Sample subset: CD45RO+ cells pooled with CCR7-negative TemRA cells. The CDR3: CATSRDEPSGYGYTF. The DNA for the CDR3 is TGTGCCACCAGCAGAGACGAGCCCAGCGGCTATGGCTACACCTTC.